This T cell receptor beta chain derives from a study of blood T cell repertoires in COVID-19. Across the whole study: COVID-19 samples collected from the United States, Italy and Spain covered acute and convalescent phases. T cells, B-cell-depleted T cells, or PBMCs supplied cDNA or gDNA.

Original methodology: Amplified reference gene primers provided the basis for estimating nucleated cell counts. The repertoire was sequenced with immunoSEQ multiplex PCR; TCRdb's copy has only in-frame clones and lacks some. D and trimming come from the DNA, and the V and J calls and clone size come from that table. Altogether 150,000 or so clones are present, over 65% being singletons, with the ten largest covering 3%. In regard to this clone: At one boundary the junction diverges from the germline segment, which might be a read error.

Germline CDR1 SGHTA, CDR2 FQGNSA. There are 13 residues in the CDR3. The sequencing sample was made of peripheral blood. This rearrangement joins TRBV7-2 to TRBJ1-1; D may be TRBD1 (6 bases). This TCR came from a woman older than 75 with acute or convalescent COVID-19. The CDR3 protein is CASSLAFFGQPLF. CDR3 sequence (DNA): TGTGCCAGCAGCTTAGCCTTCTTCGGACAGCCGCTCTTT.